The 25 T cell receptor beta chains below all came from one sample that was sequenced in a study of blood T cells in healthy people across ages. The authors ran a second PCR of 7 to 11 cycles using a sample-barcoded 5' primer and a J-beta primer mix. A single record per CDR3 protein comes from TCRdb applying MiXCR to the 5' RACE reads. This sample carries some 1.7 million distinct CDR3 sequences, approximately 28% of them seen once, and the ten largest clones take 7.7%. The sequencing sample was made of blood. Receptors were obtained from a woman aged 25 to 39 in good health.

This clonotype has only a few counts. The chain is built from TRBV6-1 and TRBJ2-5, with 8 bases lining up with TRBD2. CDR1 is MNHNS and CDR2 is SASEGT in the germline V gene. The CDR3 spans 14 residues. V lost 8 bases, J lost 0 bases, and 5 bases stayed unmatched. The CDR3 sequence: CASRGGPYQETQYF. DNA for the CDR3: TGTGCCAGCCGGGGGGGCCCCTACCAAGAGACCCAGTACTTC.

This clonotype was found many times. The chain links TRBV11-2 to TRBJ2-7, with TRBD2 identical over 13 bases. V lost 5 bases and J lost 3; bases outside the gene matches: 10. The CDR3 covers 17 residues. The germline gives CDR1 SGHAT, CDR2 FQNNGV. Here the CDR3 reads CASSIKLAGGRYYEQYF. For the CDR3, the DNA is TGTGCCAGCAGCATCAAACTAGCGGGAGGGCGCTACTACGAGCAGTACTTC.

This clonotype was seen a few times. The chain employs TRBV7-9 and TRBJ2-3; 8 nucleotides line up with TRBD1. Trimming removed 1 base from V and 2 bases from J; junction bases left unmatched: 14. Germline V gene lookup returns CDR1 SEHNR and CDR2 FQNEAQ (reference sequence). The CDR3 is 19 residues long. The CDR3 region is CASSLGRFRRGLVTDTQYF. DNA for the CDR3: TGTGCCAGCAGCTTAGGAAGGTTTCGCAGGGGGCTAGTCACAGATACGCAGTATTTT.

With regard to this clonotype: A junction boundary mismatches the germline segment, possibly from a read error. The rearrangement joins TRBV10-3 to TRBJ2-7; 8 bases are shared with TRBD1. The CDR3 contains 14 residues. Germline assignment: CDR1 ENHRY and CDR2 SYGVKD. The CDR3 region has the DNA TGCGCCATCAGGCAGTCGCAGGGGGCGCAAGAGCAGTACTTC. This encodes CAIRQSQGAQEQYF.

The chain couples TRBV27 to TRBJ2-7, with 7 bases that match TRBD1. Germline V CDR1 and CDR2: MNHEY, SMNVEV (reference sequence). The CDR3 covers 15 residues. V trimming: 5 bases; J trimming: 4 bases; junction bases outside the gene matches: 11. DNA for the CDR3: TGTGCCAGCAGTACTCTCCGACAGGGTGCGTACGAGCAGTACTTC. Residues: CASSTLRQGAYEQYF.

This clonotype was recorded at least ten times. V is TRBV27 and J is TRBJ2-7; perhaps TRBD1 as D (6 bases). Per germline, CDR1 MNHEY and CDR2 SMNVEV (reference sequence). This CDR3 has 13 amino acids. V was shortened by 4 bases and J by 6 bases, with 13 bases between the two germline ends. The CDR3 DNA sequence: TGTGCCAGCAGTTCCCCACAGGGAAGCGAGCAGTACTTC. Protein product: CASSSPQGSEQYF.

The chain has TRBV10-3 and TRBJ2-3; 12 nucleotides match TRBD2. Germline trimming cut 9 bases from V and 5 bases from J; bases unmatched to any gene: 6. From germline, CDR1 is ENHRY and CDR2 SYGVKD. The CDR3 extends over 14 amino acids. CDR3 amino acids: CAMSSGRAQDTQYF. The CDR3 DNA reads TGTGCCATGTCTAGCGGGAGGGCCCAAGATACGCAGTATTTT.

This clonotype was seen ten or more times. The V and J genes are TRBV2 and TRBJ1-2, with D possibly being TRBD1 (5 bases). The CDR3 runs 14 residues. The V end was cut by 6 bases, the J end by 5 bases, with 16 bases between. Germline V gene sequence: CDR1 SNHLY, CDR2 FYNNEI. The CDR3 loop reads CASRAAVTAYGYTF. In nucleotides, the CDR3 is TGTGCCAGCAGAGCCGCCGTGACAGCGTATGGCTACACCTTC.

About this clonotype itself: A much larger clone differs from this one at a single base, so this may be a read error. This rearrangement joins TRBV7-9 to TRBJ2-7; possible D gene TRBD1, 6 bases. The length of the CDR3 is 14 residues. The V gene lost 7 bases and the J gene lost 0 bases, with 13 bases spanning the gap. The germline V gene has CDR1 SEHNR and CDR2 FQNEAQ (reference sequence). The CDR3 loop reads CASTLDRSSYEQYF. In DNA form, the CDR3 reads TGTGCCAGCACCCTCGACAGGAGCTCCTACGAGCAGTACTTC.

V usage is TRBV5-1 and J usage is TRBJ2-3; no reliable D call. From germline, CDR1 is SGHRS and CDR2 YFSETQ. CDR3 length equals 13 residues. V gave up 6 bases and J gave up 0 bases, with 8 bases separating them. The CDR3 is CASKAYSTDTQYF. Written as DNA, the CDR3 is TGCGCCAGCAAAGCGTATAGCACAGATACGCAGTATTTT.

This clonotype appeared many times. The chain's CDR3 is CSVGGSGETQYF. CDR3 in DNA: TGCAGCGTGGGGGGAAGTGGAGAGACCCAGTACTTC. V is TRBV29-1 and J is TRBJ2-5; possible D gene TRBD2, 6 bases. The CDR3 runs to 12 residues. V lost 6 bases and J lost 4, with 12 bases in between. Germline V gives CDR1 SQVTM, CDR2 ANQGSEA.

The sample holds one count of this clonotype. The V and J genes are TRBV19 and TRBJ2-3; D not certain. V was pared by 7 bases and J by 2 bases, with 10 bases between. This CDR3 is 13 amino acids long. Germline V gene lookup returns CDR1 LNHDA and CDR2 SQIVND (reference sequence). Written as DNA, the CDR3 is TGTGCCAGTACTCAGAGATTCACAGATACGCAGTATTTT. It codes for CASTQRFTDTQYF. Using reference TRBV19 and TRBJ2-3 for the parts outside the CDR3, the full variable domain is DGGITQSPKYLFRKEGQNVTLSCEQNLNHDAMYWYRQDPGQGLRLIYYSQIVNDFQKGDIAEGYSVSREKKESFPLTVTSAQKNPTAFYLCASTQRFTDTQYFGPGTRLTVL.

The chain links TRBV24-1 to TRBJ2-1; D is unclear. The V end was cut by 4 bases, the J end by 5 bases, with 2 bases between. The V gene's germline CDR1 is KGHDR and CDR2 SFDVKD. The CDR3 length is 11 residues. The CDR3 sequence is CATSEDNEQFF. CDR3 nucleotides: TGTGCCACCAGTGAGGACAATGAGCAGTTCTTC.

This clonotype has more than one count but fewer than ten. The V call is TRBV5-1, the J call TRBJ2-4, with 14 bases that match TRBD2. The CDR3 runs to 15 residues. V was clipped by 4 bases and J by 9 bases; unmatched bases: 6. Germline CDR1 is SGHRS and CDR2 is YFSETQ. This chain's CDR3 is CASSTGTSGGSIQYF. DNA of the CDR3: TGCGCCAGCAGCACCGGGACTAGCGGGGGAAGCATTCAGTACTTC.

The genes are TRBV11-3 and TRBJ2-1, with TRBD2 as a possible D gene (6 bases). V gave up 4 bases and J gave up 0 bases, with 10 bases separating them. The germline V gene encodes CDR1 SGHNT and CDR2 YENEEA. This CDR3 region has 15 residues. The DNA of the CDR3 is TGTGCCAGCAGCTCGGGAGTTACCTCCTACAATGAGCAGTTCTTC. It translates to CASSSGVTSYNEQFF.

Regarding this clonotype: One end of the junction is discordant with germline, which a read error may explain. The CDR3 nucleotides read TGCAGTGCTATTAGGGGGGTCACCTACGAGCGGTACTTC. It codes for CSAIRGVTYERYF. The chain recombines TRBV20-1 with TRBJ2-7, with D tentatively TRBD1 or TRBD2 (6 bases each). Germline CDR1 reads DFQATT; CDR2 reads SNEGSKA (reference sequence). CDR3 size: 13 residues.

This chain links TRBV11-1 with TRBJ2-7, with D maybe TRBD2 (6 bases). V shed 1 base and J shed 6 bases, with 16 bases lying between them. The CDR3 length is 15 residues. The V gene's germline CDR1 is SGHAT and CDR2 FQDESV (reference sequence). The CDR3 nucleotides read TGTGCCAGCAGCTTAGGTCGCGGGGCCTCGGGCGAGCAGTACTTC. This encodes CASSLGRGASGEQYF.

This clonotype was seen a few times. J is TRBJ2-3 and V is TRBV14; D perhaps matches TRBD1 (5 bases). The germline V gene encodes CDR1 SGHDN and CDR2 FVKESK. The CDR3 spans 16 residues. V was trimmed by 1 base and J by 0 bases, leaving 11 bases between them. The CDR3 DNA sequence: TGTGCCAGCAGCCAAGGCGGACACCTTAGCACAGATACGCAGTATTTT. It is translated as CASSQGGHLSTDTQYF.

This clonotype appeared a few times. This chain joins TRBV19 and TRBJ2-3; 7 positions match TRBD1. In germline, CDR1 is LNHDA, CDR2 SQIVND (reference sequence). V was clipped by 4 bases and J by 1 base; unmatched bases: 8. This CDR3 comprises 16 residues. Written as DNA, the CDR3 is TGTGCCAGTAGTAGGGGACAGCTTCGAGGCACAGATACGCAGTATTTT. This codes for CASSRGQLRGTDTQYF.

The chain couples TRBV7-9 to TRBJ2-3; D might be TRBD1 (5 bases). V lost 5 bases to trimming and J lost 0 bases, with 15 bases between them. CDR1 and CDR2 (germline): SEHNR, FQNEAQ (reference sequence). The CDR3 covers 16 residues. Written as DNA, the CDR3 is TGTGCCAGCAGCACCTTAGGGGCGAGAAGCACAGATACGCAGTATTTT. The encoded protein is CASSTLGARSTDTQYF.

The sample holds many counts of this clonotype. The CDR3 DNA sequence: TGCGCCAGCAGCCTAATGAAGGGAGGCGGCTACACCTTC. This encodes CASSLMKGGGYTF. The chain recombines TRBV4-1 with TRBJ1-2; D not resolved. This CDR3 has 13 residues. Germline CDR1 is MGHRA and CDR2 is YSYEKL. V lost 4 bases to trimming and J lost 8 bases, with 14 bases between them.

The rearrangement uses TRBV5-1 and TRBJ2-3, with D perhaps TRBD1 (5 bases). This CDR3 is built from 15 residues. Germline values: CDR1 SGHRS, CDR2 YFSETQ. V dropped 4 bases and J dropped 3 bases, with 15 bases sitting between them. The CDR3 DNA sequence: TGCGCCAGCAGCAACGTCGCAGGGATTACAGATACGCAGTATTTT. This gives the protein CASSNVAGITDTQYF.

There are many counts of this clonotype. The chain recombines TRBV6-2 or TRBV6-3 with TRBJ2-7; D is unclear. Trimming stripped 0 bases from V and 7 bases from J, with 10 bases between. The germline V gene has CDR1 MNHEY and CDR2 SVGEGT. The CDR3 is made up of 13 amino acids. For the CDR3, the DNA is TGTGCCAGCAGTTACTCCGATCCCCAGGAGCAGTACTTC. This encodes CASSYSDPQEQYF.

Turning to this clonotype: A much larger clone lies a single base off, so this may be a read error. The chain has TRBV10-2 and TRBJ2-5; D unresolved. There are 14 residues in the CDR3. CDR1 and CDR2 from the germline V gene are WSHSY and SAAADI. CDR3 DNA sequence: TGCGCCAACAGTGTGACTCCGACCCAAGAGACCCAGTACTTC. This encodes CANSVTPTQETQYF.

CDR3 DNA: TGTGCCAGCAGTCCATTCGGGGTAGCGGGGGGCACAGATACGCAGTATTTT. Its protein product is CASSPFGVAGGTDTQYF. V usage is TRBV25-1 and J usage is TRBJ2-3; TRBD2 matches at 9 bases. This CDR3 spans 17 amino acids. Germline CDR1 MGHDK, CDR2 SYGVNS. With 5 bases clipped from V and 1 base from J, the junction kept 10 bases outside the gene matches.